The source of this TCR beta chain is a study of CD8 T cells in Susac syndrome. RNA, at roughly 0.45 to 1 ug, was reverse transcribed with random hexamers. It was immunoSEQ multiplex PCR that amplified TCR beta CDR3 across 54 Vbeta and 13 Jbeta. TCRdb processed the immunoSEQ multiplex PCR reads anew with MiXCR; each CDR3 protein has one entry. The sample has about 290,000 distinct CDR3 sequences, about 88% seen once; the top ten hold around 0.18%. TEMRA cells underwent FACS enrichment and CD8+ and CD4+ T cells underwent negative isolation. The germline gives CDR1 KGHDR, CDR2 SFDVKD. V lost 0 bases and J lost 1, with 10 bases in between. CDR3 size: 16 residues.

This TCR was recovered from a human donor with multiple sclerosis. Sequencing was done on a sample of CD8+ T cells from PBMCs. The J gene is TRBJ2-3, the V gene TRBV24-1; no definite D call. The chain's CDR3 is CATSDLVRSGTDTQYF. CDR3 coding DNA: TGTGCCACCAGTGATTTGGTGAGAAGTGGCACAGATACGCAGTATTTT.